What follows are 27 T cell receptor beta chains derived from one specimen sequenced in a study of blood T cell repertoires in COVID-19 (dated by TCRdb to the early 2020s). The method behind the library was the immunoSEQ multiplex PCR assay. The table was pulled from immuneACCESS by TCRdb, which kept in-frame rearrangements only. Such tables lose some clones; where checked, under half of the loss comes from unresolved V genes, and the rest has no known cause. Present in this sample are 95,000 to 150,000 clones, 78% of which were seen just once. The top ten constitute about 2.1% of the sample. Sequencing was carried out using peripheral blood. The receptor source for this set is a man between 65 and 85 years old with acute or convalescent COVID-19.

The chain is built from TRBV4-2 and TRBJ2-7, with D perhaps matching TRBD1 (5 bases). This CDR3 contains 16 residues. Germline assignment: CDR1 LGHNA and CDR2 YNFKEQ. The ends were cut back, 0 bases at V and 1 base at J, with 13 bases in the middle. Here the CDR3 DNA reads TGTGCCAGCAGCCAAGATCAGGGTAGTAGGTCCTACGAGCAGTACTTC. Residues: CASSQDQGSRSYEQYF.

This clone has only one observation. J is TRBJ2-7 and V is TRBV29-1; 8 nucleotides agree with TRBD1. The CDR3 has 12 residues. Unmatched junction bases numbered 2, after V lost 7 bases and J lost 0 bases. From germline, CDR1 is SQVTM and CDR2 ANQGSEA. The CDR3 reads CSGQGSSYEQYF. For the CDR3, the DNA is TGCAGCGGACAGGGGAGCTCCTACGAGCAGTACTTC.

The V call is TRBV7-2, the J call TRBJ1-5; D is perhaps TRBD1 (5 bases). The V end lost 2 bases, the J end lost 7 bases, and 12 bases lay between the germline ends. The CDR3 is 14 amino acids. Germline V gene data show CDR1 as SGHTA and CDR2 as FQGNSA. The CDR3 region has the DNA TGTGCCAGCAGCTTAAGGCAGGGAGGACAGCCCCAGCATTTT. Protein product: CASSLRQGGQPQHF.

This clone was counted only a few times. V and J are TRBV6-2 or TRBV6-3 and TRBJ2-1; D might be TRBD1 (6 bases). The CDR3 is made up of 13 amino acids. Trimming stripped 4 bases from V and 3 bases from J, with 7 bases between. Germline V lookup: CDR1 MNHEY, CDR2 SVGEGT. The CDR3 loop is CASSLGHYNEQFF. The CDR3 DNA sequence: TGTGCCAGCAGTTTGGGACACTACAATGAGCAGTTCTTC.

The chain employs TRBV5-1 and TRBJ2-5; D ambiguous. CDR1 is SGHRS and CDR2 is YFSETQ in the germline V gene. The CDR3 covers 13 residues. Deletions cut 0 bases from V and 4 bases from J, with 7 bases between. DNA of the CDR3: TGCGCCAGCAGCTTGGACATTGGAGAGACCCAGTACTTC. Amino acids: CASSLDIGETQYF.

This chain connects TRBV4-1 to TRBJ2-2; D may be TRBD2 (5 bases). The CDR3 length is 15 residues. The V gene's germline CDR1 is MGHRA and CDR2 YSYEKL. With 6 bases removed from V and 0 bases from J, the gap between germline ends came to 11 bases. The CDR3, as DNA: TGCGCCAGCAGGAGAACCGGGACGAACACCGGGGAGCTGTTTTTT. Encoded protein: CASRRTGTNTGELFF.

J is TRBJ1-5 and V is TRBV19, with D uncertain. From germline, CDR1 is LNHDA and CDR2 SQIVND (reference sequence). V lost 5 bases to trimming and J lost 4 bases, with 6 bases between them. The CDR3 is 12 residues long. In DNA, the CDR3 is TGTGCCAGTAGTCCCCCGAATCAGCCCCAGCATTTT. Translation gives CASSPPNQPQHF. The full variable domain, completed using reference TRBV19 and TRBJ1-5, is DGGITQSPKYLFRKEGQNVTLSCEQNLNHDAMYWYRQDPGQGLRLIYYSQIVNDFQKGDIAEGYSVSREKKESFPLTVTSAQKNPTAFYLCASSPPNQPQHFGDGTRLSIL.

The chain couples TRBV9 to TRBJ2-1; 12 nucleotides match TRBD2. The V gene's germline CDR1 is SGDLS and CDR2 YYNGEE. This CDR3 has 15 amino acids. V dropped 4 bases and J dropped 4; count of bases not matched to a gene: 3. The CDR3: CASSLGLAGYNEQFF. In nucleotides, the CDR3 is TGTGCCAGCAGCCTTGGACTAGCGGGGTACAATGAGCAGTTCTTC.

This clone was counted a few times. V is TRBV6-5 and J is TRBJ1-6, with 7 bases lining up with TRBD1. The length of the CDR3 is 13 residues. Germline V gene sequence: CDR1 MNHEY, CDR2 SVGAGI. V gave up 8 bases and J gave up 7 bases; unmatched junction bases: 5. The DNA of the CDR3 is TGTGCCAGCGGGGGACAGAAGAATTCACCCCTCCACTTT. Translating it yields CASGGQKNSPLHF.

The chain couples TRBV11-3 to TRBJ2-5; 8 bases agree with TRBD1. The CDR3 has 15 amino acids. Germline CDR1 SGHNT, CDR2 YENEEA. V was pared by 3 bases and J by 7 bases, with 10 bases of the junction left unmatched. The CDR3 nucleotides are TGTGCCAGCAGCTTTTCCGGGGACAGGATGGCGACCCAGTACTTC. Translating it yields CASSFSGDRMATQYF. Full variable domain (outside the CDR3, taken from reference TRBV11-3 and TRBJ2-5): EAGVVQSPRYKIIEKKQPVAFWCNPISGHNTLYWYLQNLGQGPELLIRYENEEAVDDSQLPKDRFSAERLKGVDSTLKIQPAELGDSAVYLCASSFSGDRMATQYFGPGTRLLVL.

This clone was detected only a few times. This chain joins TRBV2 and TRBJ2-1, with D possibly matching TRBD2 (6 bases). This CDR3 has 17 residues. CDR1 and CDR2 from the germline V gene are SNHLY and FYNNEI. The V and J ends lost 6 bases and 4 bases respectively, with 22 bases between them. The CDR3 DNA reads TGTGCCAGCAGGCTCCGGGCGGGGCAAACTTTTTACAATGAGCAGTTCTTC. This gives the protein CASRLRAGQTFYNEQFF.

This sequence joins TRBV6-5 and TRBJ2-7; a weak D match, TRBD1 (6 bases). The CDR3 has 13 residues. Trimming cost V 2 bases and J 7 bases, with 12 bases left between them. The germline V gene encodes CDR1 MNHEY and CDR2 SVGAGI. The CDR3 sequence: CASSYRGFGEQYF. The CDR3 nucleotides read TGTGCCAGCAGTTACAGGGGGTTTGGGGAGCAGTACTTC.

The V and J genes are TRBV29-1 and TRBJ1-5; D gene ambiguous. Trimming took off 5 bases at V and 5 bases at J, with 13 bases between the two ends. In germline, CDR1 is SQVTM, CDR2 ANQGSEA. This CDR3 is built from 13 residues. The CDR3 region is CSVSTGRDQPQHF. The CDR3 DNA reads as TGCAGCGTTTCGACTGGGAGGGATCAGCCCCAGCATTTT.

The chain uses TRBV5-1 and TRBJ2-3; TRBD2 matches 11 bases. The CDR3 is 16 residues long. The V segment lost 4 bases and the J segment 5 bases; nucleotides outside the gene matches: 9. The germline CDR1 and CDR2 sequences are SGHRS and YFSETQ. The chain's CDR3 is CASSIITGTSGDTQYF. The CDR3 DNA reads TGCGCCAGCAGCATTATTACCGGGACTAGCGGAGATACGCAGTATTTT.

V gene TRBV5-1 combines with J gene TRBJ2-3, with 7 bases aligning to TRBD2. CDR1 is SGHRS and CDR2 is YFSETQ in the germline V gene. The CDR3 extends over 17 amino acids. The V segment lost 3 bases and the J segment 2 bases; nucleotides outside the gene matches: 12. The CDR3 sequence: CASSSGLDGGYTDTQYF. Here the CDR3 DNA reads TGCGCCAGCAGCTCCGGACTAGACGGGGGGTACACAGATACGCAGTATTTT.

The chain links TRBV7-2 to TRBJ1-6, with D unresolved. Trimming removed 3 bases at V and 7 bases at J, with 10 bases between. Germline CDR1 SGHTA, CDR2 FQGNSA. This CDR3 has 14 amino acids. Written as DNA, the CDR3 is TGTGCCAGCAGCTTTAGCGACGGAAATTCACCCCTCCACTTT. It specifies CASSFSDGNSPLHF.

This clone was counted a few times. The chain has TRBV29-1 and TRBJ1-2, with 8 bases that match TRBD1. V trimming: 1 base; J trimming: 7 bases; junction bases outside the gene matches: 8. The CDR3 totals 14 residues. The germline V gene has CDR1 SQVTM and CDR2 ANQGSEA. In DNA form, the CDR3 reads TGCAGCGTTGAAGCCGGACAGGGTGGAGGTGGCTACACCTTC. Translated: CSVEAGQGGGGYTF.

The genes are TRBV6-2 or TRBV6-3 and TRBJ2-5; D gene unclear. This CDR3 has 15 residues. Germline V gene lookup returns CDR1 MNHEY and CDR2 SVGEGT. Trimming took 0 bases from V and 5 from J, leaving 13 bases between them. Written as DNA, the CDR3 is TGTGCCAGCAGTTACTCTAGACTCCAAACCGAGACCCAGTACTTC. This translates into CASSYSRLQTETQYF.

This clone is a singleton in its sample. The rearrangement joins TRBV7-2 to TRBJ1-2; D remains unclear. The CDR3 covers 13 residues. Trimming pared 0 bases from V and 1 base from J, leaving 3 bases between. Looked up from germline, CDR1 is SGHTA and CDR2 is FQGNSA. The CDR3 sequence: CASSLALNYGYTF. For the CDR3, the DNA is TGTGCCAGCAGCTTAGCCCTTAACTATGGCTACACCTTC.

The rearrangement uses TRBV6-5 and TRBJ1-2; weak D call: TRBD1 (5 bases). CDR1 is MNHEY and CDR2 is SVGAGI in the germline V gene. There are 14 residues in the CDR3. Deletions cut 6 bases from V and 8 bases from J, with 19 bases between. Here the CDR3 reads CASSQGLRVGGYTF. CDR3 sequence (DNA): TGTGCCAGCAGCCAGGGACTGCGCGTCGGGGGCTACACCTTC.

The V call is TRBV19, the J call TRBJ2-3, with 13 bases aligning to TRBD2. The germline V gene encodes CDR1 LNHDA and CDR2 SQIVND (reference sequence). J gave up 1 base and V 5 bases, and 12 bases lay outside the gene matches. This CDR3 has 19 amino acids. CDR3 in DNA: TGTGCCAGTAGTCTTACCGGGACTAGCGGGGTTGGAGGCACAGATACGCAGTATTTT. Translated, it gives CASSLTGTSGVGGTDTQYF.

The V call is TRBV4-2, the J call TRBJ2-3; unclear D gene. V lost 4 bases to trimming and J lost 7 bases, with 12 bases between them. In germline, CDR1 is LGHNA, CDR2 YNFKEQ. This CDR3 has 13 residues. As DNA, the CDR3 is TGTGCCAGCAGCCGCCGAGGAGATAATACGCAGTATTTT. It encodes CASSRRGDNTQYF.

The V gene is TRBV18, the J gene TRBJ1-6; D remains unclear. In germline, CDR1 is KGHSH, CDR2 LQKENI. This CDR3 region has 14 residues. V lost 3 bases and J lost 4, with 7 bases in between. As DNA, the CDR3 is TGTGCCAGCTCACCTCGGGAGTATAATTCACCCCTCCACTTT. It yields the protein CASSPREYNSPLHF.

This chain joins TRBV6-5 and TRBJ2-7; D gene uncertain. Germline assignment: CDR1 MNHEY and CDR2 SVGAGI. This CDR3 is built from 13 residues. Trimming pared 5 bases from V and 9 bases from J, leaving 17 bases between. CDR3: CASSPSSVVLQYF. CDR3 DNA: TGTGCCAGCAGTCCTTCGTCGGTAGTACTGCAGTACTTC.

This clone is a singleton in its sample. DNA for the CDR3: TGTGCCAGCAGTGATTATGGGGGCGACCTATTCAATGAGCAGTTCTTC. Amino acid sequence: CASSDYGGDLFNEQFF. The V and J genes are TRBV6-1 and TRBJ2-1, with TRBD1 as a possible D gene (6 bases). From germline, CDR1 is MNHNS and CDR2 SASEGT. V was pared by 3 bases and J by 6 bases, with 18 bases between. This CDR3 spans 16 amino acids.

This rearrangement joins TRBV5-3 to TRBJ2-7, with D perhaps TRBD2 (5 bases). TRBV5-3 is known as an ORF, though its function is uncertain. Trimming shortened V by 6 bases and J by 5 bases, and 12 bases separated the two germline ends. The CDR3 extends over 12 amino acids. The CDR3 loop is CARIDTEDEQYF. The DNA for the CDR3 is TGTGCCAGAATTGATACGGAGGACGAGCAGTACTTC.

The chain is built from TRBV27 and TRBJ1-5; a weak D match, TRBD1 (5 bases). Per the germline V gene, CDR1 is MNHEY and CDR2 is SMNVEV (reference sequence). The CDR3 has 19 amino acids. Trimming pared 1 base from V and 6 bases from J, leaving 25 bases between. In DNA form, the CDR3 reads TGTGCCAGCAGTTTATTCTCCGTGGGGGGTGGGGGAATTATTCAGCCCCAGCATTTT. As protein: CASSLFSVGGGGIIQPQHF.